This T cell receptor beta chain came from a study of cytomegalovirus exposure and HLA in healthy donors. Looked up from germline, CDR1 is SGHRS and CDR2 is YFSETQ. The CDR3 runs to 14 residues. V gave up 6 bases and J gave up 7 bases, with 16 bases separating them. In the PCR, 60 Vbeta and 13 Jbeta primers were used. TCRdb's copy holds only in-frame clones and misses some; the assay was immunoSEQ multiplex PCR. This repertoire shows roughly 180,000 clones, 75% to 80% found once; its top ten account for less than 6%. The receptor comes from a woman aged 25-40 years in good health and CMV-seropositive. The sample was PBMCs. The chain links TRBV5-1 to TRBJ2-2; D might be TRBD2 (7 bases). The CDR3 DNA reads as TGCGCCAGCACCCTCGGGGGGCTTGGCGGGGAGCTGTTTTTT. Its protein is CASTLGGLGGELFF.